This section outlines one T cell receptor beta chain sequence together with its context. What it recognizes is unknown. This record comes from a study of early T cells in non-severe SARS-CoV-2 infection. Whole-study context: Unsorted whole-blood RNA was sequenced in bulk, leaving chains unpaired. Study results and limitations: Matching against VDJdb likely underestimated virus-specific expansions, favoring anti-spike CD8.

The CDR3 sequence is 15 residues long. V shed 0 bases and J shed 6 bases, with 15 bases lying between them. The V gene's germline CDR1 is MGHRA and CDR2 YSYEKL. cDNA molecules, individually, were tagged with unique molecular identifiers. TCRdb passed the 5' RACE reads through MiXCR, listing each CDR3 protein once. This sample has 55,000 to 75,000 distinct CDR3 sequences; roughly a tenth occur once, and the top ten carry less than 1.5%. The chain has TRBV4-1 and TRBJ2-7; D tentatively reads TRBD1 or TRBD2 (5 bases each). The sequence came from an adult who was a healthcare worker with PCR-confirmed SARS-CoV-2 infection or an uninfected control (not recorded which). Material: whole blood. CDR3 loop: CASSQEFRRGVEQYV. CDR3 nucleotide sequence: TGCGCCAGCAGCCAAGAGTTTAGGCGAGGGGTCGAGCAGTACGTC.